The 14 T cell receptor beta chains listed next were all sequenced from one sample in a study of cytomegalovirus exposure and HLA in healthy donors listed by TCRdb under 2017. Library creation used the immunoSEQ multiplex PCR assay. In TCRdb, the immuneACCESS table is reduced to in-frame sequences with V and J assigned. These tables do not hold every clone; where another copy was compared, an unresolved V gene accounts for under half, and the others remain unexplained. A total of around 300,000 clones appear in this sample, 80% to 90% of them only once. The leading ten clones occupy over 0.95% of the sample. Sequencing was done on a sample of PBMCs. The source is a woman under 30 in good health and CMV-seronegative.

The V gene is TRBV6-5, the J gene TRBJ2-1; possibly TRBD2 for D (5 bases). Germline V gene lookup returns CDR1 MNHEY and CDR2 SVGAGI. V lost 5 bases and J lost 2, with 13 bases in between. The CDR3 is 15 residues long. The CDR3 DNA follows: TGTGCCAGCAGTCCCCTAGCCTTTACCTACAATGAGCAGTTCTTC. This translates into CASSPLAFTYNEQFF.

This rearrangement joins TRBV30 to TRBJ2-3; 9 bases align to TRBD1. The CDR3 is 17 amino acids. After removal of 0 bases from V and 3 bases from J, the junction contained 10 bases not matched to a gene. Germline V gene sequence: CDR1 GTSNPN, CDR2 SVGIG (reference sequence). The CDR3: CAWSVGGGQGRTDTQYF. The CDR3 DNA is TGTGCCTGGAGTGTAGGAGGGGGACAGGGTAGGACAGATACGCAGTATTTT. The whole variable domain, filled in from reference TRBV30 and TRBJ2-3, reads SQTIHQWPATLVQPVGSPLSLECTVEGTSNPNLYWYRQAAGRGLQLLFYSVGIGQISSEVPQNLSASRPQDRQFILSSKKLLLSDSGFYLCAWSVGGGQGRTDTQYFGPGTRLTVL.

V is TRBV5-4 and J is TRBJ2-3, with TRBD2 matching 10 bases. The CDR3 sequence is 15 residues long. Germline-derived CDR1 and CDR2 are SGHNT and YYREEE (reference sequence). V shed 4 bases and J 4 bases; nucleotides not matched to a gene: 6. The CDR3 DNA sequence: TGTGCCAGCAGCATTAGCGGGGGGACCGCAGATACGCAGTATTTT. This translates into CASSISGGTADTQYF.

CDR3 sequence reads: CASSYSTDRGYGYTF. CDR3 in DNA: TGTGCCAGCAGTTACTCAACAGATAGGGGCTATGGCTACACCTTC. The chain carries TRBV6-5 and TRBJ1-2; TRBD1 is a possible D gene (5 bases). V was trimmed by 0 bases and J by 4 bases, leaving 12 bases between them. Per germline, CDR1 MNHEY and CDR2 SVGAGI. CDR3 length: 15 amino acids.

The chain combines TRBV28 with TRBJ1-2; 9 positions match TRBD1. The CDR3 extends over 14 amino acids. J gave up 5 bases and V 7 bases, and 8 bases lay outside the gene matches. The germline gives CDR1 MDHEN, CDR2 SYDVKM. The CDR3 is CASTPGQGSYGYTF. CDR3 DNA: TGTGCCAGCACCCCGGGACAGGGATCTTATGGCTACACCTTC.

V usage is TRBV28 and J usage is TRBJ1-5; 10 nucleotides align to TRBD1. The ends lost 6 bases at V and 7 bases at J; junction bases unmatched: 18. CDR1 MDHEN and CDR2 SYDVKM come from the germline V gene. The CDR3 runs to 18 residues. This chain's CDR3 is CASSYADRGRMSRQPQHF. The CDR3 DNA follows: TGTGCCAGCAGCTATGCCGACAGGGGGCGAATGAGTCGGCAGCCCCAGCATTTT.

The chain links TRBV6-5 to TRBJ1-3; 10 bases map to TRBD1. The germline V gene has CDR1 MNHEY and CDR2 SVGAGI. The CDR3 loop spans 14 amino acids. V lost 6 bases and J lost 7; bases outside the gene matches: 6. In DNA, the CDR3 is TGTGCCAGCAGCTTCCGGGACAGGGGTAACACCATATATTTT. The encoded protein is CASSFRDRGNTIYF.

The V call is TRBV28, the J call TRBJ2-7, with D tentatively TRBD1 (5 bases). CDR3 size: 12 residues. Germline-derived CDR1 and CDR2 are MDHEN and SYDVKM. Trimming left V 5 bases short and J 1 base short, with 6 bases between. CDR3 region: CASSRQSYEQYF. The CDR3 DNA follows: TGTGCCAGCAGTAGACAGTCCTACGAGCAGTACTTC.

The V and J genes are TRBV27 and TRBJ2-1, with TRBD1 identical over 7 bases. There are 14 residues in the CDR3. From germline, CDR1 is MNHEY and CDR2 SMNVEV (reference sequence). The trim removed 3 bases at V and 7 bases at J, leaving 6 bases unmatched. The CDR3 DNA is TGTGCCAGCAGTTTCCGGGACAGCTATAATGAGCAGTTCTTC. This gives the protein CASSFRDSYNEQFF.

This clone was seen just once. This chain links TRBV5-4 with TRBJ2-7; 7 bases map to TRBD1. The CDR3 length is 12 residues. J was trimmed by 9 bases and V by 2 bases; bases with no gene match: 5. The V gene's germline CDR1 is SGHNT and CDR2 YYREEE (reference sequence). CDR3 bases: TGTGCCAGCAGCTTTGACAGGGTCGGGCAGTACTTC. Its protein product is CASSFDRVGQYF.

This chain connects TRBV7-9 to TRBJ1-1; possible D gene TRBD1, 5 bases. V shed 0 bases and J shed 1 base, with 9 bases lying between them. CDR3 length: 15 amino acids. Germline V gene sequence: CDR1 SEHNR, CDR2 FQNEAQ (reference sequence). The CDR3 sequence is CASSLAGRSNTEAFF. CDR3 bases: TGTGCCAGCAGCTTAGCGGGGCGGTCGAACACTGAAGCTTTCTTT. Full variable domain (outside the CDR3, taken from reference TRBV7-9 and TRBJ1-1): DTGVSQNPRHKITKRGQNVTFRCDPISEHNRLYWYRQTLGQGPEFLTYFQNEAQLEKSRLLSDRFSAERPKGSFSTLEIQRTEQGDSAMYLCASSLAGRSNTEAFFGQGTRLTVV.

The chain uses TRBV6-1 and TRBJ2-3, with D possibly TRBD2 on 5 matching bases. Trimming left V 4 bases short and J 2 bases short, with 13 bases between. There are 15 residues in the CDR3. The germline gives CDR1 MNHNS, CDR2 SASEGT. This CDR3 is CASSAGSTYTDTQYF. The CDR3 nucleotides read TGTGCCAGCAGTGCGGGGTCGACCTACACAGATACGCAGTATTTT.

The CDR3 region is CASSAGQGGYEQYF. The CDR3 DNA reads TGCGCCAGCAGCGCGGGACAGGGAGGCTACGAGCAGTACTTC. The genes are TRBV10-1 and TRBJ2-5; 9 positions match TRBD1. Judging by the DNA end, TRBJ2-7 fits better; the J call may be wrong. CDR3 size: 14 residues. Germline CDR1 WNHNN, CDR2 SYGVQD (reference sequence).

This clone is a singleton in its sample. This chain joins TRBV5-1 and TRBJ2-7; D gene uncertain. This CDR3 is 14 amino acids long. V lost 5 bases and J lost 2, with 14 bases in between. Germline lookup yields CDR1 SGHRS and CDR2 YFSETQ. CDR3: CASRVRGAPYEQYF. The CDR3 DNA reads as TGCGCCAGCAGGGTACGAGGCGCGCCCTACGAGCAGTACTTC.